A single sample gave rise to the 7 T cell receptor beta chains below, sequenced in a study of blood T cell repertoires in COVID-19 (dated by TCRdb to 2018 to 2021). Library creation used the immunoSEQ multiplex PCR assay. The immuneACCESS repertoire file appears here via TCRdb, limited to in-frame rearrangements. These files lack a portion of the clones; in checked studies, under half of the deficit traces to unresolved V genes, and the cause of the others is not known. Within this sample are 55,000 to 80,000 clones, with 65% to 80% of them counted one time only. The biggest ten clones account for about 20% of the sample. The sample taken for sequencing was peripheral blood. These receptors originate from a man aged 55-75 years with acute or convalescent COVID-19.

This chain joins TRBV19 and TRBJ2-1; no clear D gene. Per the germline V gene, CDR1 is LNHDA and CDR2 is SQIVND (reference sequence). V gave up 5 bases and J gave up 0 bases, with 14 bases separating them. The CDR3 sequence is 16 residues long. CDR3 bases: TGTGCCAGTAGTGTATCCCGCCGGAGCTCCTACAATGAGCAGTTCTTC. Translating it yields CASSVSRRSSYNEQFF. Full variable domain (outside the CDR3, taken from reference TRBV19 and TRBJ2-1): DGGITQSPKYLFRKEGQNVTLSCEQNLNHDAMYWYRQDPGQGLRLIYYSQIVNDFQKGDIAEGYSVSREKKESFPLTVTSAQKNPTAFYLCASSVSRRSSYNEQFFGPGTRLTVL.

The rearrangement uses TRBV27 and TRBJ2-5, with TRBD1 as a possible D gene (6 bases). This CDR3 has 13 residues. Germline CDR1 reads MNHEY; CDR2 reads SMNVEV (reference sequence). V lost 5 bases and J 5 bases, leaving 12 bases between the germline ends. Written as DNA, the CDR3 is TGTGCCAGCAGTCGGGCAGGGGTCGAGACCCAGTACTTC. As protein: CASSRAGVETQYF.

The chain combines TRBV28 with TRBJ1-1; D perhaps matches TRBD1 (5 bases). The CDR3 covers 11 residues. Germline lookup yields CDR1 MDHEN and CDR2 SYDVKM. V gave up 5 bases and J gave up 10 bases, with 11 bases separating them. CDR3 DNA sequence: TGTGCCAGCAGTGGGGACTCCAGAGCTTTCTTT. Translating gives CASSGDSRAFF.

The J gene is TRBJ1-2, the V gene TRBV28; TRBD1 matches 7 bases. The CDR3 extends over 14 amino acids. Germline assignment: CDR1 MDHEN and CDR2 SYDVKM. The V and J ends lost 6 bases and 2 bases, in that order; junction bases with no gene match: 6. The DNA for the CDR3 is TGTGCCAGCAGCCTTACGGGACAGAACTATGGCTACACCTTC. This encodes CASSLTGQNYGYTF.

The rearrangement joins TRBV5-5 to TRBJ1-5, with D uncertain. The CDR3 is 13 amino acids. Germline V gives CDR1 SGHKS, CDR2 YYEKEE (reference sequence). Trimming took 2 bases from V and 7 from J, leaving 10 bases between them. CDR3 in amino acids: CASSLSGTQPQHF. The CDR3 bases are TGTGCCAGCAGCTTATCGGGAACCCAGCCCCAGCATTTT. The complete variable domain, with remaining parts taken from reference TRBV5-5 and TRBJ1-5, reads DAGVTQSPTHLIKTRGQQVTLRCSPISGHKSVSWYQQVLGQGPQFIFQYYEKEERGRGNFPDRFSARQFPNYSSELNVNALLLGDSALYLCASSLSGTQPQHFGDGTRLSIL.

The rearrangement links TRBV29-1 to TRBJ1-4, with TRBD1 matching 7 bases. Looked up from germline, CDR1 is SQVTM and CDR2 is ANQGSEA. J was trimmed by 6 bases and V by 6 bases; bases with no gene match: 1. The CDR3 runs to 11 residues. The CDR3 loop is CSVGTDEKLFF. CDR3 DNA: TGCAGCGTCGGGACAGATGAAAAACTGTTTTTT.

The gene calls are TRBV19 and TRBJ1-5; D is perhaps TRBD1 (6 bases). The CDR3 is 15 amino acids. V was trimmed by 9 bases and J by 0 bases, leaving 15 bases between them. Germline V gives CDR1 LNHDA, CDR2 SQIVND (reference sequence). For the CDR3, the DNA is TGTGCCAGCCACGAGACAGGCTATAGCAATCAGCCCCAGCATTTT. Encoded protein: CASHETGYSNQPQHF.